Following are 8 T cell receptor beta chains from one sample sequenced in a study of OX40 agonist ivuxolimab in advanced cancers. Library preparation used the immunoSEQ multiplex PCR assay. The table comes from immuneACCESS by way of TCRdb, which keeps in-frame sequences with V and J called. Part of the clones is missing from these tables; in studies checked, under half for an unresolved V gene and the rest for unknown reasons. A total of tens of thousands of clones appear in this sample, about 90% of them only once. Around 7.4% of the sample lies in the top ten. The sample here was CD4+ or CD8+ T cells sorted from blood, taken in a trial of the OX40 agonist ivuxolimab. These receptors were taken from an adult with an advanced solid tumor such as melanoma, head and neck, liver or kidney cancer.

The chain joins TRBV9 to TRBJ2-5; a possible D gene is TRBD1 (5 bases). The CDR3 length is 14 residues. Trimming pared 3 bases from V and 0 bases from J, leaving 9 bases between. CDR1 is SGDLS, CDR2 YYNGEE, per germline. The CDR3 here is CASSGNRNQETQYF. The CDR3 DNA is TGTGCCAGCAGCGGAAACAGGAACCAAGAGACCCAGTACTTC.

This CDR3 is CASSLWFSTLEEQYF. CDR3 DNA sequence: TGTGCCAGCAGCTTGTGGTTCTCCACCCTGGAGGAGCAGTACTTC. The chain joins TRBV5-6 to TRBJ2-7; D not certain. This CDR3 region has 15 residues. V gave up 1 base and J gave up 7 bases, with 18 bases separating them. Germline lookup yields CDR1 SGHDT and CDR2 YYEEEE.

As concerns this clone: Other DNA sequences in the same sample also yield this CDR3. The CDR3 loop is CSARDSYEQYF. CDR3 nucleotides: TGCAGTGCTAGGGACAGCTACGAGCAGTACTTC. This sequence joins TRBV20-1 and TRBJ2-7; TRBD1 is a possible D gene (6 bases). Germline CDR1 is DFQATT and CDR2 is SNEGSKA (reference sequence). Between the trimmed V and J ends, which lost 3 bases and 3 bases, there was a span of 6 bases. This CDR3 has 11 residues.

The rearrangement links TRBV28 to TRBJ2-3; no clear D. The CDR3 loop spans 12 amino acids. Germline lookup yields CDR1 MDHEN and CDR2 SYDVKM. The germline V and J ends were trimmed by 6 bases and 4 bases, with 8 bases remaining between them. In DNA form, the CDR3 reads TGTGCCAGCAGGAGCAGGTCAGATACGCAGTATTTT. This encodes CASRSRSDTQYF.

This clone was seen a single time. The V call is TRBV27, the J call TRBJ1-4; tentative D call: TRBD1 (6 bases). This CDR3 contains 15 residues. Trimming left V 2 bases short and J 7 bases short, with 14 bases between. CDR1 MNHEY and CDR2 SMNVEV come from the germline V gene (reference sequence). The CDR3 protein is CASSLSPGVFEKLFF. CDR3 coding DNA: TGTGCCAGCAGTTTAAGTCCAGGGGTATTTGAAAAACTGTTTTTT. Complete variable domain (other parts from reference TRBV27 and TRBJ1-4): EAQVTQNPRYLITVTGKKLTVTCSQNMNHEYMSWYRQDPGLGLRQIYYSMNVEVTDKGDVPEGYKVSRKEKRNFPLILESPSPNQTSLYFCASSLSPGVFEKLFFGSGTQLSVL.

This clone showed up just once. The chain has TRBV5-1 and TRBJ2-5, with D hard to call. CDR1 SGHRS and CDR2 YFSETQ come from the germline V gene. The CDR3 spans 13 residues. Trimming took off 5 bases at V and 2 bases at J, with 10 bases between the two ends. The CDR3 DNA reads TGCGCCAGCAGGACCCTTGGTCAAGAGACCCAGTACTTC. Protein product: CASRTLGQETQYF.

Remarks on this clone: The sample carries other DNA sequences with the same CDR3. The chain employs TRBV12-5 and TRBJ2-7; 11 bases line up with TRBD2. Germline V gene sequence: CDR1 LGHNT, CDR2 FRNRAP. The CDR3 covers 18 residues. V lost 2 bases to trimming and J lost 6 bases; unmatched junction nucleotides: 15. The CDR3 bases are TGTGCTAGTGGTTTGACCCAACTAGCGGGGGACCCCCCCGGCGAGCAGTACTTC. Translated, it gives CASGLTQLAGDPPGEQYF.

The V gene is TRBV13, the J gene TRBJ2-3, with a possible D match to TRBD1 (5 bases). The V end lost 4 bases, the J end lost 4 bases, and 12 bases lay between the germline ends. In germline, CDR1 is PRHDT, CDR2 FYEKMQ (reference sequence). The CDR3 totals 14 residues. This chain's CDR3 is CASSSPGRADTQYF. For the CDR3, the DNA is TGTGCCAGCAGCTCACCAGGCAGGGCAGATACGCAGTATTTT.